This entry lists 8 T cell receptor beta chains sequenced from one sample in a study of graft-versus-host responses after intestinal transplantation (dated by TCRdb to the early 2020s). Receptor libraries were prepared by the immunoSEQ multiplex PCR assay. TCRdb provides this immuneACCESS table in a form limited to in-frame rearrangements. Some clones are lacking; in checked studies, under half of them reflect an unresolved V gene, and why the rest are absent is not known. The sample has more than 80,000 clones on record, around 86% of them singletons. In total, the top ten clones hold roughly 17% of the sample. Which antigens these TCRs recognize remains unknown. In the paper's terms, the time point label means: cells obtained before transplantation from donor or recipient. The starting material was unstimulated CD8+ T cells sorted from spleen or lymph node cells, obtained before intestinal transplant. The receptors come from a human donor who received an intestinal transplant.

This chain uses TRBV5-6 with TRBJ1-1; D is undetermined. CDR3 length equals 11 residues. Per the germline V gene, CDR1 is SGHDT and CDR2 is YYEEEE. The V end lost 3 bases, the J end lost 13 bases, and 13 bases lay between the germline ends. DNA of the CDR3: TGTGCCAGCAGCTACGGCGTGAATAATTTCTTT. It translates to CASSYGVNNFF.

Notes on this clone: The identical CDR3 is also encoded by other nucleotide sequences in the sample. The chain links TRBV19 to TRBJ2-7; no firm D call. The CDR3 totals 15 residues. Germline values: CDR1 LNHDA, CDR2 SQIVND (reference sequence). V lost 3 bases to trimming and J lost 3 bases, with 15 bases between them. Written as DNA, the CDR3 is TGTGCCAGTAGTATTGTCCATGAGAGTCGCTACGAGCAGTACTTC. Translated: CASSIVHESRYEQYF.

Only a few counts were recorded for this clone. V is TRBV10-1 and J is TRBJ2-5, with 9 bases identical to TRBD1. The CDR3 runs 13 residues. Germline V CDR1 and CDR2: WNHNN, SYGVQD (reference sequence). Trimming at V came to 6 bases and at J to 5 bases, leaving 4 bases not matched to a gene. CDR3: CASRDRGRETQYF. CDR3 DNA sequence: TGCGCCAGCAGGGACAGGGGAAGGGAGACCCAGTACTTC.

The chain is built from TRBV5-4 and TRBJ2-5, with 12 bases identical to TRBD2. The DNA end is more similar to TRBJ2-7, so the J call may be wrong. The V gene's germline CDR1 is SGHNT and CDR2 YYREEE (reference sequence). The CDR3 contains 16 residues. The DNA for the CDR3 is TGTGCCAGCAGCTTGACTAGCGGGGGGACCTCCTACGAGCAGTACTTC. Encoded protein: CASSLTSGGTSYEQYF.

This chain links TRBV4-2 with TRBJ2-5; TRBD1 aligns across 7 bases. V gave up 3 bases and J gave up 4 bases; unmatched junction bases: 8. Germline assignment: CDR1 LGHNA and CDR2 YNFKEQ. The CDR3 totals 15 residues. CDR3 DNA sequence: TGTGCCAGCAGCCATACCAAGGGGGCCGGAGAGACCCAGTACTTC. Translation: CASSHTKGAGETQYF.

This clone appeared once. Here the CDR3 reads CASSRFTSGIIGEQYF. The CDR3 nucleotides read TGCGCCAGCAGCCGGTTTACTAGCGGGATAATCGGCGAGCAGTACTTC. The rearrangement links TRBV4-1 to TRBJ2-7; 10 bases are a match to TRBD2. The V gene's germline CDR1 is MGHRA and CDR2 YSYEKL. The J segment lost 6 bases and the V segment lost 4 bases, leaving 12 bases of the junction unmatched. CDR3 length: 16 amino acids.

The chain has TRBV4-1 and TRBJ2-7; 12 bases match TRBD2. V dropped 3 bases and J dropped 5; count of bases not matched to a gene: 5. The CDR3 is 15 residues long. Germline CDR1 MGHRA, CDR2 YSYEKL. As DNA, the CDR3 is TGCGCCAGCAGCCATCTAGCGGGAGGGCCCGACGAGCAGTACTTC. It translates to CASSHLAGGPDEQYF.

The gene calls are TRBV5-4 and TRBJ2-7; the match to TRBD2 covers 8 bases. The CDR3 is made up of 16 amino acids. The V and J ends lost 1 base and 0 bases, in that order; junction bases with no gene match: 6. Looked up from germline, CDR1 is SGHNT and CDR2 is YYREEE (reference sequence). In nucleotides, the CDR3 is TGTGCCAGCAGCTTGAAAGCGGGAGTTCACTCCTACGAGCAGTACTTC. This encodes CASSLKAGVHSYEQYF.